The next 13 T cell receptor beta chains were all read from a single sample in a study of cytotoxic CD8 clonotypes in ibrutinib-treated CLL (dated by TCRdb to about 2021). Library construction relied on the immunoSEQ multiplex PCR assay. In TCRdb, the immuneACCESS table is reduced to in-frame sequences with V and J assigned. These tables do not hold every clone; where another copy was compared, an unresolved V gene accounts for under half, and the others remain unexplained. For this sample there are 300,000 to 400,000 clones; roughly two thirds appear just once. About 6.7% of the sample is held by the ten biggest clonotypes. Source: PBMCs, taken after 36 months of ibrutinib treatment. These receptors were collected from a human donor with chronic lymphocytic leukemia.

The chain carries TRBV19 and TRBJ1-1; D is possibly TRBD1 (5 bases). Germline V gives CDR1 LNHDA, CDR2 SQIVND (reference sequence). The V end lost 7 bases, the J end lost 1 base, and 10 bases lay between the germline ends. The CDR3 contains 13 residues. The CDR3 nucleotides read TGTGCCAGTAAAGAGGGGACGAACACTGAAGCTTTCTTT. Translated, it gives CASKEGTNTEAFF. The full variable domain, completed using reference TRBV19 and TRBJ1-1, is DGGITQSPKYLFRKEGQNVTLSCEQNLNHDAMYWYRQDPGQGLRLIYYSQIVNDFQKGDIAEGYSVSREKKESFPLTVTSAQKNPTAFYLCASKEGTNTEAFFGQGTRLTVV.

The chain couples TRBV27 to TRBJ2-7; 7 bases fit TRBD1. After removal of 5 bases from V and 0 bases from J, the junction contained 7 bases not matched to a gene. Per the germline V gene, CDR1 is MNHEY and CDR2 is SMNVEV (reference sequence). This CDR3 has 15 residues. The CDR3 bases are TGTGCCAGCAGTATCTTCGGGACAGTCTCCTACGAGCAGTACTTC. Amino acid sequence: CASSIFGTVSYEQYF.

The chain's CDR3 is CASSIAGQGNYGYTF. The CDR3 DNA follows: TGTGCCAGTAGTATAGCGGGACAGGGCAACTATGGCTACACCTTC. The chain carries TRBV19 and TRBJ1-2; 9 nucleotides align to TRBD1. Germline loops: CDR1 LNHDA, CDR2 SQIVND (reference sequence). V dropped 1 base and J dropped 2; count of bases not matched to a gene: 2. The CDR3 loop spans 15 amino acids.

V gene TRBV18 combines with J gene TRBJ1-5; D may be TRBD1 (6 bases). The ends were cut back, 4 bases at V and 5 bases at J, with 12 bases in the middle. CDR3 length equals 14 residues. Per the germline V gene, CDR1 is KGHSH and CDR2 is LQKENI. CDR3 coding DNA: TGTGCCAGCTCACAAGGGGGGACCGATCAGCCCCAGCATTTT. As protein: CASSQGGTDQPQHF.

The CDR3 reads CASSDREETQYF. CDR3 in DNA: TGTGCCAGCAGTGACAGGGAGGAGACCCAGTACTTC. The rearrangement links TRBV28 to TRBJ2-5; the match to TRBD1 covers 7 bases. From germline, CDR1 is MDHEN and CDR2 SYDVKM. This CDR3 has 12 residues. V gave up 5 bases and J gave up 5 bases; unmatched junction bases: 2.

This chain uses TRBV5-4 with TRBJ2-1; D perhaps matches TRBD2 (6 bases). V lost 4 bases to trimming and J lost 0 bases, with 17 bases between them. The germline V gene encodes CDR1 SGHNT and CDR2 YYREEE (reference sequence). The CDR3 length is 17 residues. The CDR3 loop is CASSTSQAGSSYNEQFF. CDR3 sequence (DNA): TGTGCCAGCAGCACCTCCCAGGCGGGGAGCTCCTACAATGAGCAGTTCTTC.

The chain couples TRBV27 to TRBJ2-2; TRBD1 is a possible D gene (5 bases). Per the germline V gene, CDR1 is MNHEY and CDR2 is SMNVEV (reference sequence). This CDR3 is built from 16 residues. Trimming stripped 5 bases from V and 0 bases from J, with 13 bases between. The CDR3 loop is CASSRQLPPNTGELFF. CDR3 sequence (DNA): TGTGCCAGCAGTCGACAGCTCCCTCCGAACACCGGGGAGCTGTTTTTT.

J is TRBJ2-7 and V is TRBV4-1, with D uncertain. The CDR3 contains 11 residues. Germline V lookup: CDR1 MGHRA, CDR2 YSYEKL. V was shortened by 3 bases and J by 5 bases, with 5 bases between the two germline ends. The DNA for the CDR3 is TGCGCCAGCAGCCACCGGAACGAGCAGTACTTC. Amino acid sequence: CASSHRNEQYF.

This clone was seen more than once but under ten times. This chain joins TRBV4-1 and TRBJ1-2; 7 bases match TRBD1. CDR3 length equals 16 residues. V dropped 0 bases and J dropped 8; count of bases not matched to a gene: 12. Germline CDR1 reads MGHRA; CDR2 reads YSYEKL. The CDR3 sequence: CASSQDVATGRVGYTF. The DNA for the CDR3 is TGCGCCAGCAGCCAAGATGTCGCGACAGGGAGAGTCGGCTACACCTTC.

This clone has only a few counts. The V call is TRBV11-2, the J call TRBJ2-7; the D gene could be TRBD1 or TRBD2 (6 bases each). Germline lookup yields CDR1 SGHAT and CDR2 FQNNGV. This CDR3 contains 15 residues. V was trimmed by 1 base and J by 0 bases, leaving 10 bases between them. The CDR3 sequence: CASSLAAGHSYEQYF. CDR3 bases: TGTGCCAGCAGCTTAGCCGCGGGACACTCCTACGAGCAGTACTTC.

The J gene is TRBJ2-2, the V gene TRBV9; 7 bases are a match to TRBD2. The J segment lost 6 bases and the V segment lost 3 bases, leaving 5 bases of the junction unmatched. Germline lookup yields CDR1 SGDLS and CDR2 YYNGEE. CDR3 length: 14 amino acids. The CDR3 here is CASSGTSGPGELFF. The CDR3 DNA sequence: TGTGCCAGCAGCGGGACTAGTGGTCCCGGGGAGCTGTTTTTT. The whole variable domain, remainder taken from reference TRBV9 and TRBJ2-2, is DSGVTQTPKHLITATGQRVTLRCSPRSGDLSVYWYQQSLDQGLQFLIQYYNGEERAKGNILERFSAQQFPDLHSELNLSSLELGDSALYFCASSGTSGPGELFFGEGSRLTVL.

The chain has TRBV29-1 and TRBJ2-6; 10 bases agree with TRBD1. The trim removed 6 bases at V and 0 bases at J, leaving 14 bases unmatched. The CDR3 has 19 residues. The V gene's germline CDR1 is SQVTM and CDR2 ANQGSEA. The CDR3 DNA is TGCAGCGTGGTGACAGGGGGCGGATCAGGTTTCTCTGGGGCCAACGTCCTGACTTTC. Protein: CSVVTGGGSGFSGANVLTF.

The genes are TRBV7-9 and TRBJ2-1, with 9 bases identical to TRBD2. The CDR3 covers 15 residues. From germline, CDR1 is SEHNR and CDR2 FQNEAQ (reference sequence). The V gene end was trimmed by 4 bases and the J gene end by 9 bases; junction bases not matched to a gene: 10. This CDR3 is CASSSMGTSLGEQFF. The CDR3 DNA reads TGTGCCAGCAGCTCGATGGGGACTAGCTTGGGTGAGCAGTTCTTC.